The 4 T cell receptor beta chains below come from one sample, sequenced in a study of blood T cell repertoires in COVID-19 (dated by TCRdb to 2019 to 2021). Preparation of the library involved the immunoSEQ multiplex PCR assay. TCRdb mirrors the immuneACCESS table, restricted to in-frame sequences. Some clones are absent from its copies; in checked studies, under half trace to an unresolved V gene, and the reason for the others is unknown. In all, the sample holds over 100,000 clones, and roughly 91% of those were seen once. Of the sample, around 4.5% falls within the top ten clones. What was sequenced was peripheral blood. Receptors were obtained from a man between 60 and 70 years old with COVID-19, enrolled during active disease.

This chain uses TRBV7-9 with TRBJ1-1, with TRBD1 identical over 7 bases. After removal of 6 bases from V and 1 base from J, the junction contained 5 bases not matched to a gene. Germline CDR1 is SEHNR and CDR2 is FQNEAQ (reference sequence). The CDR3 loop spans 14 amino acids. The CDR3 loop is CASRQGTENTEAFF. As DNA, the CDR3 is TGTGCCAGCAGACAAGGGACAGAGAACACTGAAGCTTTCTTT.

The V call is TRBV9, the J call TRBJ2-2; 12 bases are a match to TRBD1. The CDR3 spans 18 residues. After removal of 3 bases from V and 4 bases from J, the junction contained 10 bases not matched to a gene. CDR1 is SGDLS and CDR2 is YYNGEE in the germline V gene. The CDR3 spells CASSANRDRGLGTGELFF. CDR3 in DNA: TGTGCCAGCAGCGCCAACCGGGACAGGGGGCTTGGCACCGGGGAGCTGTTTTTT.

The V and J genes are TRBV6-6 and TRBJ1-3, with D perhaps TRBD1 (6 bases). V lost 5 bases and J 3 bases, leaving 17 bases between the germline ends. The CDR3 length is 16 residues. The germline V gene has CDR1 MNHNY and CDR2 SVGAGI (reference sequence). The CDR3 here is CASSRQVPSIGNTIYF. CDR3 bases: TGTGCCAGCAGTCGACAGGTCCCTTCTATTGGAAACACCATATATTTT.

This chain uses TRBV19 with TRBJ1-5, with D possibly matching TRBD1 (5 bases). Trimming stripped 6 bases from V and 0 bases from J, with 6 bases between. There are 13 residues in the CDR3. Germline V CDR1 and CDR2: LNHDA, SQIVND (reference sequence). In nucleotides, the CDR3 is TGTGCCAGTAGGACAGATAGCAATCAGCCCCAGCATTTT. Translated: CASRTDSNQPQHF.